This TCR beta chain appears in the sequencing data of a study of T cells in Graves' hyperthyroidism and ophthalmopathy. Points from the study as a whole: Most thyroid-expanded clonotypes above 0.001 were also found in blood. Ophthalmopathy, which appeared later, was predicted by the model a median 6.5 months before onset.

Amplification targeted TCR beta CDR3 regions from RNA transcripts. The study used the HTBI primer set for a first-round RT-PCR of the TCR CDR3. TCRdb redid the calling of the multiplex PCR reads with MiXCR, one entry per CDR3 protein. Of 550,000 to 650,000 distinct CDR3 sequences listed, approximately 15% are singletons. Germline V gives CDR1 DFQATT, CDR2 SNEGSKA (reference sequence). This CDR3 spans 15 amino acids. V shed 4 bases, J shed 0 bases, and the junction held 9 bases outside the gene matches. Cells are PBMCs isolated from around 9.4 ml of fresh blood. This clonotype was seen a handful of times. Its antigen is currently unknown.

The sequenced sample was blood. The sequence came from a woman aged 40 to 55 with Graves' hyperthyroidism. The chain joins TRBV20-1 to TRBJ2-7, with 7 bases that match TRBD2. The CDR3 here is CSAIKTGGSSYEQYF. The CDR3 DNA is TGCAGTGCTATAAAGACGGGAGGAAGCTCCTACGAGCAGTACTTC.